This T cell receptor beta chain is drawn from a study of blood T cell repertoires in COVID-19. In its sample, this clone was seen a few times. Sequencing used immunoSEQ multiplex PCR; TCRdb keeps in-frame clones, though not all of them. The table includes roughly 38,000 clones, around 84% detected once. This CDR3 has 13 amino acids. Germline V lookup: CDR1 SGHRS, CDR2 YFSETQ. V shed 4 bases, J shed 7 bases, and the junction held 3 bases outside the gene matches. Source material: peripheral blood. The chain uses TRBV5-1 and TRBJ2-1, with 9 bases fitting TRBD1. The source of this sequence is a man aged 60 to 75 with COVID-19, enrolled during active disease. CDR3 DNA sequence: TGCGCCAGCAGCACAGGGGGCCTAAATGAGCAGTTCTTC. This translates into CASSTGGLNEQFF. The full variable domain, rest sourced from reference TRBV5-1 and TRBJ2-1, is KAGVTQTPRYLIKTRGQQVTLSCSPISGHRSVSWYQQTPGQGLQFLFEYFSETQRNKGNFPGRFSGRQFSNSRSEMNVSTLELGDSALYLCASSTGGLNEQFFGPGTRLTVL.